These 27 T cell receptor beta chains were sequenced from one sample in a study of blood T cell repertoires in COVID-19 (dated by TCRdb to between 2020 and 2021). The protocol used for the library was the immunoSEQ multiplex PCR assay. Drawn from immuneACCESS, this table holds only the in-frame rearrangements with V and J called that TCRdb kept. Clones are partly lost; checked studies trace under half to an unresolved V gene and leave the rest unexplained. This sample comprises 15,000 to 20,000 clones, more than 65% of them detected only once. In total, the top ten clones hold 8% to 10% of the sample. What was sequenced was peripheral blood. The receptors come from a human donor in a cohort sampled during active COVID-19.

The V call is TRBV4-3, the J call TRBJ2-3; D possibly corresponds to TRBD1 (5 bases). The CDR3 spans 15 residues. The V end lost 0 bases, the J end lost 7 bases, and 14 bases lay between the germline ends. Germline V lookup: CDR1 LGHNA, CDR2 YSLEER. Written as DNA, the CDR3 is TGCGCCAGCAGCCAAGAATGGGGCTATGACAATACGCAGTATTTT. This codes for CASSQEWGYDNTQYF.

V and J are TRBV5-1 and TRBJ1-1; TRBD1 aligns across 9 bases. The CDR3 loop spans 16 amino acids. J gave up 4 bases and V 4 bases, and 11 bases lay outside the gene matches. Germline V lookup: CDR1 SGHRS, CDR2 YFSETQ. The CDR3 DNA reads as TGCGCCAGCAGCGGGAGGACAGGGGATAGGGTCACTGAAGCTTTCTTT. Its translation: CASSGRTGDRVTEAFF.

This chain joins TRBV11-2 and TRBJ2-4; 8 bases fit TRBD1. Germline CDR1 is SGHAT and CDR2 is FQNNGV. This CDR3 is 15 amino acids long. V lost 5 bases to trimming and J lost 6 bases; unmatched junction nucleotides: 9. CDR3 DNA sequence: TGTGCCAGCAGCACCCGGACAGGGCCAATAAACATTCAGTACTTC. Translating it yields CASSTRTGPINIQYF.

The rearrangement links TRBV14 to TRBJ2-2, with 7 positions matching TRBD1. Germline CDR1 reads SGHDN; CDR2 reads FVKESK. V lost 1 base to trimming and J lost 2 bases; unmatched junction nucleotides: 13. The CDR3 loop spans 19 amino acids. CDR3 protein: CASSQGVHSGQPNTGELFF. DNA for the CDR3: TGTGCCAGCAGCCAAGGTGTTCATTCGGGACAGCCTAACACCGGGGAGCTGTTTTTT. Looking up the rest from reference TRBV14 and TRBJ2-2 gives the full variable domain: EAGVTQFPSHSVIEKGQTVTLRCDPISGHDNLYWYRRVMGKEIKFLLHFVKESKQDESGMPNNRFLAERTGGTYSTLKVQPAELEDSGVYFCASSQGVHSGQPNTGELFFGEGSRLTVL.

The V and J genes are TRBV6-5 and TRBJ1-2; 8 nucleotides match TRBD1. The V and J ends lost 2 bases and 7 bases, in that order; junction bases with no gene match: 9. In germline, CDR1 is MNHEY, CDR2 SVGAGI. CDR3 length equals 15 residues. Written as DNA, the CDR3 is TGTGCCAGCAGTTACGGACAGGGAAGTTTGAGTGGCTACACCTTC. Translated, it gives CASSYGQGSLSGYTF.

The genes are TRBV11-3 and TRBJ2-5; the match to TRBD2 covers 7 bases. Trimming took 5 bases from V and 2 from J; bases not matched to a gene: 11. The V gene's germline CDR1 is SGHNT and CDR2 YENEEA. This CDR3 spans 16 amino acids. Here the CDR3 reads CASSTETGGRQETQYF. The CDR3 bases are TGTGCCAGCAGCACCGAGACGGGGGGAAGACAAGAGACCCAGTACTTC.

The chain links TRBV15 to TRBJ2-3; D is undetermined. The germline V and J ends were trimmed by 3 bases and 3 bases, with 13 bases remaining between them. The CDR3 is made up of 15 amino acids. Germline CDR1 LNHNV, CDR2 YYDKDF (reference sequence). The CDR3 region has the DNA TGTGCCACCAGCAGGGTGGGCCTATGGACAGATACGCAGTATTTT. Amino acid sequence: CATSRVGLWTDTQYF.

This clone has only one observation. The chain combines TRBV7-9 with TRBJ2-2; TRBD2 is a possible D gene (6 bases). The CDR3 runs 18 residues. Looked up from germline, CDR1 is SEHNR and CDR2 is FQNEAQ (reference sequence). The ends were cut back, 0 bases at V and 6 bases at J, with 20 bases in the middle. The CDR3 DNA reads TGTGCCAGCAGCTTAGCCCTGGGGCTAGCGTGGGGTGCCGGGGAGCTGTTTTTT. Residues: CASSLALGLAWGAGELFF.

The V gene is TRBV5-1, the J gene TRBJ2-5, with a possible D match to TRBD1 (6 bases). The germline gives CDR1 SGHRS, CDR2 YFSETQ. V gave up 1 base and J gave up 2 bases, with 15 bases separating them. The CDR3 extends over 16 amino acids. CDR3 bases: TGCGCCAGCAGCTTGAGGGGGTTTGGACAGCAAGAGACCCAGTACTTC. This sequence encodes CASSLRGFGQQETQYF.

The chain links TRBV7-9 to TRBJ1-2, with 10 bases aligning to TRBD1. The CDR3 has 15 amino acids. From germline, CDR1 is SEHNR and CDR2 FQNEAQ (reference sequence). Trimming took 0 bases from V and 11 from J; bases not matched to a gene: 9. The CDR3 DNA reads TGTGCCAGCAGCTTAGCGGGGGACAGGGGCGAGGGGTACACCTTC. It is translated as CASSLAGDRGEGYTF.

The V and J genes are TRBV5-1 and TRBJ2-3; 7 bases map to TRBD1. V was pared by 0 bases and J by 4 bases, with 2 bases of the junction left unmatched. The germline CDR1 and CDR2 sequences are SGHRS and YFSETQ. The CDR3 length is 14 residues. The CDR3 sequence is CASSLATGADTQYF. CDR3 bases: TGCGCCAGCAGCTTGGCAACAGGGGCAGATACGCAGTATTTT.

The chain links TRBV5-6 to TRBJ2-3, with TRBD1 identical over 7 bases. The CDR3 extends over 14 amino acids. Per germline, CDR1 SGHDT and CDR2 YYEEEE. V lost 4 bases to trimming and J lost 1 base; unmatched junction nucleotides: 3. Here the CDR3 DNA reads TGTGCCAGCAGCCCCGGGACAGGCACAGATACGCAGTATTTT. Amino acids: CASSPGTGTDTQYF.

The V and J genes are TRBV5-1 and TRBJ2-5; a possible D gene is TRBD1 (6 bases). This CDR3 contains 15 residues. CDR1 is SGHRS and CDR2 is YFSETQ in the germline V gene. The V gene lost 5 bases and the J gene lost 1 base, with 15 bases spanning the gap. Here the CDR3 DNA reads TGCGCCAGCAGGGGAACCGGGACACCCCAAGAGACCCAGTACTTC. Translating it yields CASRGTGTPQETQYF.

The chain employs TRBV6-5 and TRBJ1-3, with 9 bases identical to TRBD1. Looked up from germline, CDR1 is MNHEY and CDR2 is SVGAGI. Losses at the gene ends were 11 bases for V and 4 bases for J; bases not matched to a gene: 12. This CDR3 has 15 residues. This CDR3 reads CAGILTGGAGNTIYF. The CDR3 DNA is TGTGCCGGCATCCTCACAGGGGGCGCCGGAAACACCATATATTTT.

The chain joins TRBV28 to TRBJ1-6; 7 bases agree with TRBD1. The CDR3 has 14 residues. Germline loops: CDR1 MDHEN, CDR2 SYDVKM. J gave up 9 bases and V 7 bases, and 9 bases lay outside the gene matches. The CDR3 DNA sequence: TGTGCCAGCACTACCGGGACAGCTAGTTCACCCCTCCACTTT. It is translated as CASTTGTASSPLHF. Combining the CDR3 with reference TRBV28 and TRBJ1-6 gives the whole variable domain DVKVTQSSRYLVKRTGEKVFLECVQDMDHENMFWYRQDPGLGLRLIYFSYDVKMKEKGDIPEGYSVSREKKERFSLILESASTNQTSMYLCASTTGTASSPLHFGNGTRLTVT.

The chain couples TRBV6-5 to TRBJ2-3; the match to TRBD2 covers 7 bases. The junction had 2 bases not matched to a gene; V was cut back by 7 bases and J by 1 base. The CDR3 is made up of 13 amino acids. Per germline, CDR1 MNHEY and CDR2 SVGAGI. The CDR3 loop is CASIREGTDTQYF. DNA for the CDR3: TGTGCCAGCATACGGGAGGGCACAGATACGCAGTATTTT.

The chain uses TRBV28 and TRBJ2-7; 10 nucleotides agree with TRBD2. Germline values: CDR1 MDHEN, CDR2 SYDVKM. Germline trimming cut 5 bases from V and 2 bases from J; bases unmatched to any gene: 6. This CDR3 is 15 amino acids long. CDR3 loop: CASSDPLAGAYEQYF. The CDR3 DNA is TGTGCCAGCAGTGACCCCCTAGCGGGAGCCTACGAGCAGTACTTC. Using reference TRBV28 and TRBJ2-7 for the parts outside the CDR3, the full variable domain is DVKVTQSSRYLVKRTGEKVFLECVQDMDHENMFWYRQDPGLGLRLIYFSYDVKMKEKGDIPEGYSVSREKKERFSLILESASTNQTSMYLCASSDPLAGAYEQYFGPGTRLTVT.

CDR3 sequence (DNA): TGTGCCACCAGGACTAGCGGGAGCTCCTACGAGCAGTACTTC. Translation: CATRTSGSSYEQYF. The chain uses TRBV10-3 and TRBJ2-7, with 13 bases aligning to TRBD2. The junction had 3 bases not matched to a gene; V was cut back by 10 bases and J by 0 bases. Germline CDR1 is ENHRY and CDR2 is SYGVKD. This CDR3 comprises 14 residues.

This clone has only a few counts. V usage is TRBV3-1 (or the pseudogene TRBV3-2) and J usage is TRBJ1-5, with a weak D call TRBD1 (6 bases). The CDR3 is 16 residues long. Trimming left V 3 bases short and J 2 bases short, with 14 bases between. CDR1 LGHDT and CDR2 YNNKEL come from the germline V gene (reference sequence). CDR3 region: CASSQSYRAGNQPQHF. As DNA, the CDR3 is TGTGCCAGCAGCCAGTCCTACAGGGCGGGCAATCAGCCCCAGCATTTT.

V is TRBV7-9 and J is TRBJ2-7; perhaps TRBD2 as D (6 bases). The CDR3 has 14 residues. CDR1 SEHNR and CDR2 FQNEAQ come from the germline V gene (reference sequence). V lost 1 base and J lost 3, with 10 bases in between. CDR3 region: CASSLGGVIYEQYF. The CDR3 DNA sequence: TGTGCCAGCAGCTTAGGGGGGGTAATCTACGAGCAGTACTTC.

The chain combines TRBV7-2 with TRBJ2-1, with unresolved D. This CDR3 region has 15 residues. CDR1 is SGHTA and CDR2 is FQGNSA in the germline V gene. The germline V and J ends were trimmed by 1 base and 2 bases, with 9 bases remaining between them. This CDR3 reads CASSLELGPYNEQFF. In DNA form, the CDR3 reads TGTGCCAGCAGCTTAGAACTGGGCCCCTACAATGAGCAGTTCTTC.

By its share, this clone is medium-sized. CDR3 amino acids: CASSPPPKKVKGPSGRTVEQYF. For the CDR3, the DNA is TGTGCCAGCAGCCCCCCTCCCAAGAAAGTTAAGGGACCTAGCGGGAGGACCGTCGAGCAGTACTTC. This sequence joins TRBV7-7 and TRBJ2-7, with 11 positions matching TRBD2. The CDR3 consists of 22 residues. Germline V CDR1 and CDR2: SSHAT, FNYEAQ (reference sequence). J was trimmed by 6 bases and V by 5 bases; bases with no gene match: 30.

This chain joins TRBV3-1 (or the pseudogene TRBV3-2) and TRBJ2-2, with 7 bases aligning to TRBD2. V lost 7 bases and J lost 0; bases outside the gene matches: 11. The CDR3 covers 17 residues. Germline CDR1 LGHDT, CDR2 YNNKEL (reference sequence). CDR3 loop: CASTGRAGETNTGELFF. CDR3 bases: TGTGCCAGCACCGGGCGGGCGGGAGAGACGAACACCGGGGAGCTGTTTTTT.

This sequence joins TRBV6-5 and TRBJ1-5; no firm D call. The CDR3 spans 15 residues. Germline V gene data show CDR1 as MNHEY and CDR2 as SVGAGI. The V end was cut by 6 bases, the J end by 3 bases, with 15 bases between. The CDR3 nucleotides are TGTGCCAGCAGCGGAGGAGGAAAGGTCAATCAGCCCCAGCATTTT. This encodes CASSGGGKVNQPQHF.

The chain employs TRBV3-1 (or the pseudogene TRBV3-2) and TRBJ1-1; TRBD1 matches at 7 bases. CDR1 is LGHDT and CDR2 is YNNKEL in the germline V gene (reference sequence). V lost 6 bases to trimming and J lost 0 bases; unmatched junction nucleotides: 4. The CDR3 consists of 14 residues. DNA of the CDR3: TGTGCCAGCAGACCGGGACAGATGAACACTGAAGCTTTCTTT. This codes for CASRPGQMNTEAFF.

The V and J genes are TRBV5-1 and TRBJ2-3, with 7 bases fitting TRBD2. Germline V gene sequence: CDR1 SGHRS, CDR2 YFSETQ. The CDR3 length is 17 residues. After removal of 1 base from V and 5 bases from J, the junction contained 13 bases not matched to a gene. The CDR3 DNA reads as TGCGCCAGCAGCTTGTCATCTGTGCGGGAGAGACTAGATACGCAGTATTTT. It is translated as CASSLSSVRERLDTQYF.

The V and J genes are TRBV4-2 and TRBJ2-3; TRBD2 aligns across 9 bases. V dropped 4 bases and J dropped 1; count of bases not matched to a gene: 9. The CDR3 length is 17 residues. Germline V CDR1 and CDR2: LGHNA, YNFKEQ. In DNA form, the CDR3 reads TGTGCCAGCAGCCCCATTAGCGGGAGCGGCGGCACAGATACGCAGTATTTT. It encodes CASSPISGSGGTDTQYF.